The 3 T cell receptor beta chains below all came from one sample that was sequenced in a study of blood T cell repertoires in COVID-19. Assay: immunoSEQ multiplex PCR; the TCRdb copy retains only in-frame clones and omits some. The sample has about 45,000 clones; 65% to 85% are singletons. The source material was peripheral blood. These receptors all stem from a woman of 80 years or more with acute or convalescent COVID-19.

This clone was counted only a few times. The J gene is TRBJ2-6, the V gene TRBV7-3; no firm D call. V lost 1 base and J lost 3, with 4 bases in between. The length of the CDR3 is 14 residues. CDR1 is SGHTA, CDR2 FQGTGA, per germline. The CDR3 DNA reads TGTGCCAGCAGCTTAAGTCTTGGGGCCAACGTCCTGACTTTC. Its protein is CASSLSLGANVLTF.

The CDR3 protein is CASSQSTGERDYEQYF. CDR3 bases: TGCGCCAGCAGTCAATCTACGGGGGAGAGGGACTACGAGCAGTACTTC. The chain employs TRBV23-1 and TRBJ2-7; perhaps TRBD2 as D (6 bases). TRBV23-1 is assigned to the ORF class and has an uncertain function. Trimming left V 0 bases short and J 3 bases short, with 15 bases between. There are 16 residues in the CDR3.

The V call is TRBV7-2, the J call TRBJ2-2; 7 nucleotides match TRBD2. With V trimmed by 1 base and J by 5 bases, 4 bases remained unmatched. Germline lookup yields CDR1 SGHTA and CDR2 FQGNSA. The CDR3 extends over 15 amino acids. CDR3 DNA: TGTGCCAGCAGCTTAGTCGCGGGAGCAACCGGGGAGCTGTTTTTT. This encodes CASSLVAGATGELFF.